The table lists the clone carrying this TCR beta chain with many counts. RNA served as the template for amplifying TCR beta CDR3 regions. Following a first-round RT-PCR that used HTBI primers, a second-round multiplex PCR was carried out. TCRdb recomputed calls from the multiplex PCR reads with MiXCR, one row per CDR3 protein. The profile shows about 400,000 distinct CDR3 sequences, about 17% of them singletons. The sample is drawn from a study of Graves' ophthalmopathy and Graves' hyperthyroidism. This CDR3 has 16 residues. Trimming stripped 4 bases from V and 2 bases from J, with 17 bases between. The germline V gene encodes CDR1 MNHEY and CDR2 SVGAGI.

The source of this sequence is a woman aged 18-29 years with Graves' ophthalmopathy. Sequencing was done on a sample of peripheral blood. The chain carries TRBV6-5 and TRBJ1-1, with a possible D match to TRBD1 (6 bases). CDR3 coding DNA: TGTGCCAGCAGTTTTTCCGGGGCCAGGGGAAACACTGAAGCTTTCTTT. Amino acid sequence: CASSFSGARGNTEAFF.